Listed below are T cell receptor beta chains from one sample, sequenced in a study of control samples from healthy donors and cancer patients. TCRdb's copy holds only in-frame clones and misses some; the assay was immunoSEQ multiplex PCR. Seen here are 50,000 to 65,000 clones, about nine tenths observed once, and the top ten hold more than 1%. What was sequenced was PBMCs. Receptors were obtained from a woman in her 50s with colorectal cancer. CDR3s include the opening cysteine and the closing phenylalanine or tryptophan. A D gene is named only where the DNA matches it firmly. A clone size is listed for some rows: how often the clone was seen (once, few, many), or a class if it is expanded.

. . TRBJ2-1 TRBV6-1 TGTGCCAGCAGTGAAGCGCGGGCAATATTGAATGAGCAGTTCTTC CASSEARAILNEQFF
. . TRBJ1-5 TRBV5-5 TGTGCCAGCAGCTTGGAGCCGGGACAACCTCTTCGGCCCCAGCATTTT CASSLEPGQPLRPQHF
TRBD1 . TRBJ1-1 TRBV3-1/TRBV3-2 TGTGCCAGCAGCCAAGCGTATGGCAGGGGGCACGGCACTGAAGCTTTCTTT CASSQAYGRGHGTEAFF
. once TRBJ1-1 TRBV5-1 TGCGCCAGCAGCTTGGGTGCGGTGGGGGCGAACACTGAAGCTTTCTTT CASSLGAVGANTEAFF
. . TRBJ2-5 TRBV7-8 TGTGCCAGCAGCTTACAACCCTACGCGGAGACCCAGTACTTC CASSLQPYAETQYF
. . TRBJ2-3 TRBV6-5 TGTGCCAGCAGTTACATTAGGGGAAATGGCCCAGATACGCAGTATTTT CASSYIRGNGPDTQYF
TRBD2 . TRBJ2-2 TRBV29-1 TGCAGCGTTGAACTAGCGGGGGGTCCCGGGGAGCTGTTTTTT CSVELAGGPGELFF
. . TRBJ2-2 TRBV11-2 TGTGCCAGCAGCTTGTCACTAAGGACCGGGGAGCTGTTTTTT CASSLSLRTGELFF
. once TRBJ2-2 TRBV4-1 TGCGCCAGCAGCCAAGGCAGGGCGAGGGGTGGAACCGGGGAGCTGTTTTTT CASSQGRARGGTGELFF
. . TRBJ2-2 TRBV5-1 TGCGCCAGCAGCTGGATTCGGGGGACCGGGGAGCTGTTTTTT CASSWIRGTGELFF
. . TRBJ2-2 TRBV9 TGTGCCAGCAGCGTAATGACAGCTAACACCGGGGAGCTGTTTTTT CASSVMTANTGELFF
. . TRBJ1-2 TRBV11-2 TGTGCCAGCAGCTTAGATTTGGGGATTACAGCTAACTATGGCTACACCTTC CASSLDLGITANYGYTF
. . TRBJ1-4 TRBV27 TGTGCCAGCAGTTTACGGGGGACCAATGAAAAACTGTTTTTT CASSLRGTNEKLFF
. . TRBJ2-7 TRBV27 TGTGCCAGCACCCCGACAGGCGCTATTTCATACGAGCAGTACTTC CASTPTGAISYEQYF
TRBD2 . TRBJ2-7 TRBV6-5 TGTGCCAGCGGGACTAGCGGATCCTACGAGCAGTACTTC CASGTSGSYEQYF
. once TRBJ2-1 TRBV12-3/TRBV12-4 TGTGCCAGCAGTTTATTTGGGAGCAATGAGCAGTTCTTC CASSLFGSNEQFF
TRBD2 . TRBJ2-7 TRBV7-6 TGTGCCAGCAGCTCCAGCCCCGGGACTAGCGGGAGACACGAGCAGTACTTC CASSSSPGTSGRHEQYF
. few TRBJ1-2 TRBV5-1 TGCGCCAGCAGCTGGGACACTTACCTGGGCTACACCTTC CASSWDTYLGYTF
. . TRBJ1-5 TRBV19 TGTGCCAGTAGTATGTATGTGGTCGGCAATCAGCCCCAGCATTTT CASSMYVVGNQPQHF
. . TRBJ2-7 TRBV5-1 TGCGCCAGCAGCTTGGAGGCAGTCAGCTCCTACGAGCAGTACTTC CASSLEAVSSYEQYF
. . TRBJ1-5 TRBV2 TGTGCCAGCAGTGAAGGCAGGGGTGAACAGCCCCAGCATTTT CASSEGRGEQPQHF
. . TRBJ1-4 TRBV7-9 TGTGCCAGCAGCTTCCCCCATGGGCAGTTAACTAATGAAAAACTGTTTTTT CASSFPHGQLTNEKLFF
. . TRBJ1-5 TRBV6-5 TGTGCCAGCAGTTACTCGACGGGGAGCAATCAGCCCCAGCATTTT CASSYSTGSNQPQHF
TRBD2 few TRBJ2-4 TRBV19 TGTGCCAGTAGTATTCTCCGGAGCGGGGGGGTAAAAAACATTCAGTACTTC CASSILRSGGVKNIQYF
TRBD2 . TRBJ2-3 TRBV7-8 TGTGCCAGCAGCGTGGGACTAGCGGAGCCAGATACGCAGTATTTT CASSVGLAEPDTQYF
TRBD2 . TRBJ2-1 TRBV3-1/TRBV3-2 TGTGCCAGCAGCCCCCGGCGGGGGACTAGCGGATACAATGAGCAGTTCTTC CASSPRRGTSGYNEQFF
TRBD2 . TRBJ2-1 TRBV2 TGTGCCAGCAGTGGCCTTAGCGGGAGGGGCAATGAGCAGTTCTTC CASSGLSGRGNEQFF
. . TRBJ1-1 TRBV7-3 TGTGCCAGCAGCTCAACTCAGGGGACTGAAGCTTTCTTT CASSSTQGTEAFF
TRBD1 . TRBJ2-5 TRBV7-2 TGTGCCAGCAGCCCCCGCCCCGGGACAGTAGAGACCCAGTACTTC CASSPRPGTVETQYF
TRBD1 . TRBJ1-5 TRBV5-1 TGCGCCAGCAGCTTGGGAGGGACAGCCAGCAATCAGCCCCAGCATTTT CASSLGGTASNQPQHF
TRBD1 . TRBJ1-3 TRBV15 TGTGCCACCAGCAGGACAGGGGGCGGAAACACCATATATTTT CATSRTGGGNTIYF
TRBD1 . TRBJ1-4 TRBV7-8 TGTGCCAGCAGCTTAGACCGACAGGGCGGGAATGAAAAACTGTTTTTT CASSLDRQGGNEKLFF
TRBD1 . TRBJ2-1 TRBV19 TGTGCCAGTAGAAATCCGGGACAGGGGTCGGATGAGCAGTTCTTC CASRNPGQGSDEQFF
. . TRBJ1-2 TRBV7-9 TGTGCCAGCAGTCCCGGACAGTTAGGTGGCTACACCTTC CASSPGQLGGYTF
. . TRBJ1-1 TRBV9 TGTGCCAGCAGCCGTAGACTTGGGAACACTGAAGCTTTCTTT CASSRRLGNTEAFF
TRBD2 . TRBJ2-1 TRBV14 TGTGCCAGCGGGAGGGCCCGTTCCTACAATGAGCAGTTCTTC CASGRARSYNEQFF
TRBD2 . TRBJ2-2 TRBV11-3 TGTGCCAGCAGCTTGGGCCAACTAGCGGGAGATAGTACCGGGGAGCTGTTTTTT CASSLGQLAGDSTGELFF
TRBD1 . TRBJ2-3 TRBV6-6 TGTGCCAGCAATGCGGACAGGCACACAGATACGCAGTATTTT CASNADRHTDTQYF
. . TRBJ2-5 TRBV5-6 TGTGCCAGCAGCTTGCGGACGGAGACCCAGTACTTC CASSLRTETQYF
. . TRBJ2-2 TRBV11-3 TGTGCCAGCAGCTCCCAGGGGCAATACACCGGGGAGCTGTTTTTT CASSSQGQYTGELFF
. . TRBJ2-7 TRBV21-1 TGTGCCAGCAGGCCCGGGGACAGAACCTACGAGCAGTACTTC CASRPGDRTYEQYF
TRBD2 . TRBJ2-3 TRBV9 TGTGCCAGCAGCTCCCGGACTAGCGTAGATACGCAGTATTTT CASSSRTSVDTQYF
TRBD1 few TRBJ2-7 TRBV6-5 TGTGCCAGCCGAGGGACAGCGAGCTCCTACGAGCAGTACTTC CASRGTASSYEQYF